This T cell receptor beta chain was obtained from a study of T cell responses to AZD1222 COVID-19 vaccine. The germline V gene encodes CDR1 LGHDT and CDR2 YNNKEL (reference sequence). This CDR3 comprises 14 residues. Study findings and constraints: Seropositive at baseline were only six or seven AZD1222 recipients. Of spike-specific TCRs, nearly half reportedly target regions left unmutated in variants. Repertoire sampling occurred only after the peak T cell response. Donors were mostly white British, more females; clonal diversity possibly underestimated.

The data were produced by immunoSEQ multiplex PCR, yet TCRdb's version contains in-frame clones alone and is incomplete. The top ten clones hold roughly 3.9% of a sample with about 76,000 clones, more than 90% of them seen once. About this clone: What it binds is not known. Relative to the germline gene, one junction end is altered; a read error may explain this.

The V and J genes are TRBV3-1 (or the pseudogene TRBV3-2) and TRBJ1-2; D not certain. The material sequenced was peripheral blood, taken on day 0 of AZD1222 vaccination. This TCR was recovered from an adult in good health. This CDR3 reads CASSQVRLYYGFTF. In nucleotides, the CDR3 is TGTGCCAGCAGCCAGGTCCGTTTATACTATGGCTTCACCTTC.